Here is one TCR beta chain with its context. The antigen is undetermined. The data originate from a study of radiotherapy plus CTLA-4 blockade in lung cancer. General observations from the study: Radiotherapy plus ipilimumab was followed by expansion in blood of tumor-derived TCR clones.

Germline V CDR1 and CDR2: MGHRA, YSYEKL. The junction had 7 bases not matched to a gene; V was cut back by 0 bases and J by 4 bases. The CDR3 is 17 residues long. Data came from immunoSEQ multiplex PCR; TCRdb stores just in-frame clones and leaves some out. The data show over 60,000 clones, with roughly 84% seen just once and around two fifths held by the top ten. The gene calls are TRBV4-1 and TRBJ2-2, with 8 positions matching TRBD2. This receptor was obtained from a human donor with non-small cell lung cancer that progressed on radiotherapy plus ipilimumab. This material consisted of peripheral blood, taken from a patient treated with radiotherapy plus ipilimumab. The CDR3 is CASSQDLSGSATGELFF. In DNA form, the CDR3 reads TGCGCCAGCAGCCAAGACCTCAGCGGGAGTGCCACCGGGGAGCTGTTTTTT.